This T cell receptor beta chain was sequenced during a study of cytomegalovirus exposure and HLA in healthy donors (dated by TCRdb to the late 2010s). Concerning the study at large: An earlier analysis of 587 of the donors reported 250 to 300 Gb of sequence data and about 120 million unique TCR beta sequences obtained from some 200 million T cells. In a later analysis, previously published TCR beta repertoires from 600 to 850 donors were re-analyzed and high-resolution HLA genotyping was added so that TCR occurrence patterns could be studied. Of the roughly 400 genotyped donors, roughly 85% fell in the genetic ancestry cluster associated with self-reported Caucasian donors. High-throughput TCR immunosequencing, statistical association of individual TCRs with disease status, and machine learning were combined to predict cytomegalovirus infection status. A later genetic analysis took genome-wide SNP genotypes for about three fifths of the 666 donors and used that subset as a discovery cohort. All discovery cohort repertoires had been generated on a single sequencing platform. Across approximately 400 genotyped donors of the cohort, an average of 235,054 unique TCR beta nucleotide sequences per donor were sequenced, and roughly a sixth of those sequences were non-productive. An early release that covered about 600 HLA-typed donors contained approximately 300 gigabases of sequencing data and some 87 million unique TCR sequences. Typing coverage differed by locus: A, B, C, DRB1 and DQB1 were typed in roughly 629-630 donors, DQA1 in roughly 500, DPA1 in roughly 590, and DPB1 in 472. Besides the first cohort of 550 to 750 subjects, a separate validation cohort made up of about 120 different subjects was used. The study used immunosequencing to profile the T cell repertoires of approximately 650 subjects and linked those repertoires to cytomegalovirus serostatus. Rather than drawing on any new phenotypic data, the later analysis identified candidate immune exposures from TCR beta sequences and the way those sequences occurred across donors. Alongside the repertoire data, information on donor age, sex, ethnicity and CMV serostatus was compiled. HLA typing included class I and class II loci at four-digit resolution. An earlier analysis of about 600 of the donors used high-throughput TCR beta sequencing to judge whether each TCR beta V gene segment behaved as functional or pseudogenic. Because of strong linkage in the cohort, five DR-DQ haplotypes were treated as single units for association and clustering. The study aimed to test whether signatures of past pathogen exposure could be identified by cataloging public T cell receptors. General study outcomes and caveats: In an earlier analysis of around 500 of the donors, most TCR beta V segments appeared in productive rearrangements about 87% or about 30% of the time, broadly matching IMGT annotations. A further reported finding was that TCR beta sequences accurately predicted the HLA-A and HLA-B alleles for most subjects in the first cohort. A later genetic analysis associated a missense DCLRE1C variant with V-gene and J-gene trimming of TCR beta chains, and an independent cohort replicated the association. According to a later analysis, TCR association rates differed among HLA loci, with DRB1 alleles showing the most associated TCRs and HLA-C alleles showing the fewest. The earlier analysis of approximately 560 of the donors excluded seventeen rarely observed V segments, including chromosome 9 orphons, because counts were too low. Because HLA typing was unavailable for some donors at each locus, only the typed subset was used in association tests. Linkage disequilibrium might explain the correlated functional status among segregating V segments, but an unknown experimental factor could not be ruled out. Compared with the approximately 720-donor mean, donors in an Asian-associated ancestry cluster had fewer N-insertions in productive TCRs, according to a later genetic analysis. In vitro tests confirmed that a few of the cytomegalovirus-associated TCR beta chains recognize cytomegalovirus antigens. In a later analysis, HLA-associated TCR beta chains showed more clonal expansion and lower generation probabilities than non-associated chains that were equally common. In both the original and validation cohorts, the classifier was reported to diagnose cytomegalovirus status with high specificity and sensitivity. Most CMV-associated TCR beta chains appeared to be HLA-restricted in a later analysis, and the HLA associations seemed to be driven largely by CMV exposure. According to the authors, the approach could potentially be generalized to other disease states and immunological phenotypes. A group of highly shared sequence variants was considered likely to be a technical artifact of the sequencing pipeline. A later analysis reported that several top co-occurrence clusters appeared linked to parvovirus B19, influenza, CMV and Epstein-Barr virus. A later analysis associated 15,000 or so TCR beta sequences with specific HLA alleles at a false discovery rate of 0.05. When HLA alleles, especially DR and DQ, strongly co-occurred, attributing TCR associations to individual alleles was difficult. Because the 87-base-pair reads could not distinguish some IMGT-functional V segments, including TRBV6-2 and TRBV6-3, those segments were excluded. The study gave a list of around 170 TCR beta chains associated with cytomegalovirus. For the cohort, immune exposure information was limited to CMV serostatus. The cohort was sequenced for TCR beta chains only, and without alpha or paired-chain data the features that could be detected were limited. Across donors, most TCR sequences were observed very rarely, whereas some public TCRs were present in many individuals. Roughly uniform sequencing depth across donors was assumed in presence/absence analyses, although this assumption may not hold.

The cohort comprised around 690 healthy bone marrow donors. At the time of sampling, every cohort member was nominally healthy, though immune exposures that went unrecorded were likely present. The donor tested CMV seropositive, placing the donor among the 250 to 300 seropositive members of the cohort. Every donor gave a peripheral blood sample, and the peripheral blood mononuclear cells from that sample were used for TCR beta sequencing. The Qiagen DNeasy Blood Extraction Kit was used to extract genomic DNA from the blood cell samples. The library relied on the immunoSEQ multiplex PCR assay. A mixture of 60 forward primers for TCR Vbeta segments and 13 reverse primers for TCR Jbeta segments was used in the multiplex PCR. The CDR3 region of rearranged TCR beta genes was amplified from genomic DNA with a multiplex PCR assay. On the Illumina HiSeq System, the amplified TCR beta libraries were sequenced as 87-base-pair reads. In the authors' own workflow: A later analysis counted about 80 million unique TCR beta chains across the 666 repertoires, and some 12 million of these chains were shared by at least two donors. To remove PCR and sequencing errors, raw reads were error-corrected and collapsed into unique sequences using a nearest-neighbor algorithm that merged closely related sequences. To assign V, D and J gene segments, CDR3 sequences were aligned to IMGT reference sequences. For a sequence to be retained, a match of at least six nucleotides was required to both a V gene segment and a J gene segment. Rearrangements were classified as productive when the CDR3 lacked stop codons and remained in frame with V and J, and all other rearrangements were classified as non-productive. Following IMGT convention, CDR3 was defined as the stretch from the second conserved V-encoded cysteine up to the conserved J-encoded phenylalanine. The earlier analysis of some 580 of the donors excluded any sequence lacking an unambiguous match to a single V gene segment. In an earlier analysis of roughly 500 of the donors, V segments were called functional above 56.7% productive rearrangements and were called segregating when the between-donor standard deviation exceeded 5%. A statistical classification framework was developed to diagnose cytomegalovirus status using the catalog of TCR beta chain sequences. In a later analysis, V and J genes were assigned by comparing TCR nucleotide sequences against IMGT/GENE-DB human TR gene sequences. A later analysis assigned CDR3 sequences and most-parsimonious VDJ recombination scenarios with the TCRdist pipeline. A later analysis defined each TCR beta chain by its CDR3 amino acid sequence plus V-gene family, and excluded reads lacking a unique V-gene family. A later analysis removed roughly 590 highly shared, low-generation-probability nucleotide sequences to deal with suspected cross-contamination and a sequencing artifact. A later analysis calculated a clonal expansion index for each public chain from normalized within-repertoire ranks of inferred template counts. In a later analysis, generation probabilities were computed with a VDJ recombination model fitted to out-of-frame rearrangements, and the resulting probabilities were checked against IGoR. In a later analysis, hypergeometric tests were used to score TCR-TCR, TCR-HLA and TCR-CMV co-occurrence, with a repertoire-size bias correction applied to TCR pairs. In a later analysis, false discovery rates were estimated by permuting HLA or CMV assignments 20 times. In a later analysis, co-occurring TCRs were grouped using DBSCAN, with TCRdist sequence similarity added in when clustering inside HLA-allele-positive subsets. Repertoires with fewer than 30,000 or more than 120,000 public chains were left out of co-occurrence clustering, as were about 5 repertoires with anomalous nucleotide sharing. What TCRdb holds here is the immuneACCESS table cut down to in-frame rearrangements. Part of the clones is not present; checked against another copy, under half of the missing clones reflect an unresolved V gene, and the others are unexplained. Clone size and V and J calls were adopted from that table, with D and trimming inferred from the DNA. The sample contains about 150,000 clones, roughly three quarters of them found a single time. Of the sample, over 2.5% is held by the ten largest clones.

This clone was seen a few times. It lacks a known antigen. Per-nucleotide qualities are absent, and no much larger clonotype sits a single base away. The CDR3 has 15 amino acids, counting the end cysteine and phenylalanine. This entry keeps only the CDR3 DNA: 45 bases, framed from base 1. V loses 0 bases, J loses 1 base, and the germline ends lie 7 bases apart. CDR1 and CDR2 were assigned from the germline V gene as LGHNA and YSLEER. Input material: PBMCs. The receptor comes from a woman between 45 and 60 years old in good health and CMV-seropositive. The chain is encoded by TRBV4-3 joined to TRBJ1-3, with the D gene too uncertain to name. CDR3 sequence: CASSQDRSSGNTIYF. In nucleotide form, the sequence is TGCGCCAGCAGCCAAGATCGTTCTTCTGGAAACACCATATATTTT.